One T cell receptor beta chain is described in this entry. This entry belongs to a study of blood T cell repertoires in COVID-19. Overall study: The United States, Italy and Spain supplied acute and convalescent COVID-19 samples. The cDNA or gDNA used as material had been derived from T cells, B-cell-depleted T cells, or PBMCs.

As handled by the study authors: By means of reference gene primer amplification, nucleated cell counts were estimated. Sequencing used immunoSEQ multiplex PCR; TCRdb keeps in-frame clones, though not all of them. V and J calls and clone size come straight from that table; D and trimming were deduced from the DNA. The table lists some 88,000 clones, approximately 86% of them singletons, with under 8.5% in the top ten. The V gene lost 2 bases and the J gene lost 1 base, with 8 bases spanning the gap. Germline V gives CDR1 LGHDT, CDR2 YNNKEL (reference sequence). The CDR3 contains 14 residues. Sequenced input: peripheral blood. The V and J genes are TRBV3-1 (or the pseudogene TRBV3-2) and TRBJ1-2; D is unclear. The source is a man aged 60 to 69 with acute or convalescent COVID-19. CDR3 sequence reads: CASSQRGGNYGYTF. The CDR3 nucleotides read TGTGCCAGCAGCCAACGCGGCGGTAACTATGGCTACACCTTC.